The clone carrying this T cell receptor beta chain was detected many times. What it recognizes is unknown. Trimming removed 5 bases from V and 0 bases from J, with 14 bases in between. The CDR3 has 15 residues. The entry originates in a study of regulatory T cells in long-lasting Graves disease. The study's findings and limits: With a small sample size, accuracy may have been reduced.

Construction of TCR beta libraries relied on iRepertoire HTBI primers and on Arm-PCR targeting CDR3 regions. Original analysis: Identified segments across samples numbered 55 to 70 TRBV and 14 to 15 TRBJ. One entry per CDR3 protein, called by TCRdb with MiXCR from the multiplex PCR reads. The authors' filters were not applied to this entry. Of over 300,000 distinct CDR3 sequences in the sample, 15% are singletons; the top ten hold around a fifth. Time point indicated: newly diagnosed GD, antithyroid drugs for less than 3 months. TCR sequences were obtained from RNA taken from PBMCs. Doctors identified Graves' disease using the American Thyroid Association guidelines. Enrollment of patients was through an endocrinology department in Xi'an, China.

This TCR came from a female donor with Graves disease. The rearrangement uses TRBV12-3 or TRBV12-4 and TRBJ2-7, with D possibly TRBD2 on 6 matching bases. The sample here was peripheral blood mononuclear cells (PBMCs), taken at new diagnosis, from a patient treated with antithyroid drugs. The CDR3: CASSRGTASSYEQYF. Here the CDR3 DNA reads TGTGCCAGCAGTCGCGGGACCGCGAGCTCCTACGAGCAGTACTTC.